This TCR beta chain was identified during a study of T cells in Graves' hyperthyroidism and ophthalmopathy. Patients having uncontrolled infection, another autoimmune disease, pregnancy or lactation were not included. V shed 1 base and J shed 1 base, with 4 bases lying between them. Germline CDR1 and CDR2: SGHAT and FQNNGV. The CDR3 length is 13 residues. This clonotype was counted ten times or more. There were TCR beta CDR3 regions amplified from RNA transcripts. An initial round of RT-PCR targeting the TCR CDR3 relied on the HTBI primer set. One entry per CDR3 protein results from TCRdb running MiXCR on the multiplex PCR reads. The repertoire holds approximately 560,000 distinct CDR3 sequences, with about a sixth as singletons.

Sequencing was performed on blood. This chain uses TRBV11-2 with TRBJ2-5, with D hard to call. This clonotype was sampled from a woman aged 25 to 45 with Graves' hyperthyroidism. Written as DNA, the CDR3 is TGTGCCAGCAGCTTAGGTAGCCAAGAGACCCAGTACTTC. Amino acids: CASSLGSQETQYF.